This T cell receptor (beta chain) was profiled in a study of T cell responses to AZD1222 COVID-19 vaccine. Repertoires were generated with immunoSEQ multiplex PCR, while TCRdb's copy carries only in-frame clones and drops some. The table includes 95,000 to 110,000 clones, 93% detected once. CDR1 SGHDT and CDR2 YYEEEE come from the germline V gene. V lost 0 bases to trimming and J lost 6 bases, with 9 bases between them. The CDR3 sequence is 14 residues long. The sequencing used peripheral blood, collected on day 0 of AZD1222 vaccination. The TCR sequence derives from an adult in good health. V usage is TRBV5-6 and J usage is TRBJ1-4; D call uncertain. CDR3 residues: CASSLGRRDEKLFF. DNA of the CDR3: TGTGCCAGCAGCTTGGGCAGGAGGGATGAAAAACTGTTTTTT.